This T cell receptor (beta chain) was found in a study of human T cells and chemical hapten exposure. For the study at large: The upper back received 0.01% DPC by patch testing, with results read at 6 days. Among samples, TCR yields varied mainly because of small differences in pooled library volume.

Time point meaning: pre-sensitization, week 0. Treatment denoted: therapeutic diphenylcyclopropenone sensitization with weekly scalp DPC. This clonotype was seen a handful of times. Its antigen is undetermined. V was pared by 0 bases and J by 5 bases, with 11 bases between. Germline V lookup: CDR1 SGHRS, CDR2 YFSETQ. The CDR3 consists of 14 residues. Notes on the study in general: Since the donors had alopecia, their immune response may not be the same as that of healthy people.

TCRdb fed the RACE reads into MiXCR, producing one record per CDR3 protein. Here the sample spans some 200,000 distinct CDR3 sequences, approximately 29% being singletons. The rearrangement uses TRBV5-1 and TRBJ2-5, with D hard to call. The sequence derives from a woman in her 30s with alopecia areata. Some clones in this sample may be carry-over from other donors' samples. The sequencing used whole blood, collected in connection with sensitization to the hapten diphenylcyclopropenone (DPC). CDR3 DNA sequence: TGCGCCAGCAGCTTGGCCACCTTGGGTGAGACCCAGTACTTC. It is translated as CASSLATLGETQYF.